This note documents a single T cell receptor (beta chain) sequence. The antigen is unknown. Germline V lookup: CDR1 MNHEY, CDR2 SVGAGI. The CDR3 spans 15 residues. Trimming left V 6 bases short and J 4 bases short, with 16 bases between. Clones were sequenced by immunoSEQ multiplex PCR, and TCRdb holds only the in-frame ones, with some missing. This table holds 85,000 to 90,000 clones, about nine tenths found once. This sample was included in a study of T cell responses to AZD1222 COVID-19 vaccine. Study-wide context: Second-dose intervals near 4 or 12 weeks were combined. Overall study findings and caveats: The number of AZD1222 recipients seropositive at baseline was only 6 or 7.

The source was peripheral blood, collected on day 0 of AZD1222 vaccination. This chain links TRBV6-5 with TRBJ2-1; D could derive from TRBD1 or TRBD2 (6 bases each). This sequence was found in an adult in good health. The CDR3 spells CASREGGLLYNEQFF. CDR3 nucleotide sequence: TGTGCCAGCAGAGAGGGGGGACTCCTATACAATGAGCAGTTCTTC.